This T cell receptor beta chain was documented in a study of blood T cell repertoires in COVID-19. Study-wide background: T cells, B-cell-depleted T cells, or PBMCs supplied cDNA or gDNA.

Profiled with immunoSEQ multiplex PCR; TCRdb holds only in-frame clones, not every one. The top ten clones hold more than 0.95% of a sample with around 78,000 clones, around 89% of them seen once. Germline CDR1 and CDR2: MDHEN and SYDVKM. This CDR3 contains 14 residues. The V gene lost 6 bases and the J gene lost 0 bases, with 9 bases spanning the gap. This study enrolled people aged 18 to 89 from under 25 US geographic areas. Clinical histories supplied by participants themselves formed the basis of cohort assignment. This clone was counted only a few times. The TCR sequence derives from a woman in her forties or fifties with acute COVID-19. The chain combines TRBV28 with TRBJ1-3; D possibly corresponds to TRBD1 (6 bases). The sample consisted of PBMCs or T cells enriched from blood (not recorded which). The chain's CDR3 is CASRQGSSGNTIYF. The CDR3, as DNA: TGTGCCAGCAGGCAGGGGTCCTCTGGAAACACCATATATTTT.